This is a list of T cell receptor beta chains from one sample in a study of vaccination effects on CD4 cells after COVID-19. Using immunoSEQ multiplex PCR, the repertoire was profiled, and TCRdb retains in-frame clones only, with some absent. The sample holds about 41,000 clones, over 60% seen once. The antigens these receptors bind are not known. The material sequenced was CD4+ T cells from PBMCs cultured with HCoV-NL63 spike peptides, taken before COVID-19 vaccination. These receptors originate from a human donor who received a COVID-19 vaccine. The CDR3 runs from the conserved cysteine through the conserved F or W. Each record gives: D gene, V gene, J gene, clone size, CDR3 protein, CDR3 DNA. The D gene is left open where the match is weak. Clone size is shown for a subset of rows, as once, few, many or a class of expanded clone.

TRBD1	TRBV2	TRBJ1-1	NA	CASKTGSATEAFF	TGTGCCAGTAAGACAGGGTCCGCCACTGAAGCTTTCTTT
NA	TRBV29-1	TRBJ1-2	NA	CSSVEGIYGYTF	TGCAGCTCTGTAGAGGGGATATATGGCTACACCTTC
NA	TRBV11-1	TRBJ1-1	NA	CASSFSDRMNTEAFF	TGTGCCAGCAGCTTTTCTGACAGGATGAACACTGAAGCTTTCTTT
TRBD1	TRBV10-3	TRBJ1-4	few	CAIGTGTRFEKLFF	TGTGCCATCGGGACAGGGACCAGGTTTGAAAAACTGTTTTTT
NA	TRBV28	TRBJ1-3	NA	CASRTTAGTIYF	TGTGCCAGCAGAACGACAGCGGGCACCATATATTTT
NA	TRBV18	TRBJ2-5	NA	CASSPAYPARETQYF	TGTGCCAGCTCTCCCGCCTACCCGGCTCGTGAGACCCAGTACTTC
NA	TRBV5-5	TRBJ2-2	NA	CASSLGPFRAANTGELFF	TGTGCCAGCAGCTTGGGGCCTTTTCGGGCAGCGAACACCGGGGAGCTGTTTTTT
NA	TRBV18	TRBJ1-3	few	CASSPDPGGNTIYF	TGTGCCAGCTCTCCCGACCCTGGCGGAAACACCATATATTTT
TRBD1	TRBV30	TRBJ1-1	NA	CAWTRRGGENTEAFF	TGTGCCTGGACCCGAAGAGGGGGCGAAAACACTGAAGCTTTCTTT
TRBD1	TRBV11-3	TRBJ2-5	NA	CASSLHRGQETQYF	TGTGCCAGCAGCTTGCACAGGGGGCAGGAGACCCAGTACTTC
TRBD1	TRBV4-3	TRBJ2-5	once	CASSQEGRGKGETQYF	TGCGCCAGCAGCCAAGAAGGCAGGGGGAAAGGAGAGACCCAGTACTTC
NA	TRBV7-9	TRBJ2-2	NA	CASSSGQLNTGELFF	TGTGCCAGCAGCTCCGGACAATTGAACACCGGGGAGCTGTTTTTT
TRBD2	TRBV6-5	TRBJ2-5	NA	CASRLAGAQETQYF	TGTGCCAGCAGGCTAGCGGGGGCACAAGAGACCCAGTACTTC
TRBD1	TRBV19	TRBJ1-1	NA	CASSPIDRGGTEAFF	TGTGCCAGTAGCCCCATAGACAGGGGTGGCACTGAAGCTTTCTTT
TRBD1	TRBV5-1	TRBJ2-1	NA	CASSRDRGPGEQFF	TGCGCCAGCTCCCGGGACAGGGGGCCGGGCGAGCAGTTCTTC
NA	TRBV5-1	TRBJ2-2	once	CASSLESGGNTGELFF	TGCGCCAGCAGCCTGGAGTCAGGCGGCAACACCGGGGAGCTGTTTTTT
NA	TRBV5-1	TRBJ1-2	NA	CASSTDRPEVYGYTF	TGCGCCAGCAGCACAGACAGGCCGGAGGTCTATGGCTACACCTTC
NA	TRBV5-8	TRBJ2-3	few	CASPSFLQGATDTQYF	TGTGCCAGCCCCTCTTTCCTTCAGGGCGCAACAGATACGCAGTATTTT
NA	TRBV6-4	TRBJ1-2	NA	CASSEWGSGGYTF	TGTGCCAGCAGTGAATGGGGTAGTGGCGGCTACACCTTC
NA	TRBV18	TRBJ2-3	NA	CASSVSGASTDTQYF	TGTGCCAGCTCAGTCAGCGGAGCTAGCACAGATACGCAGTATTTT
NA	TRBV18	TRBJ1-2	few	CASSPTQDSGGYTF	TGTGCCAGCTCACCTACTCAGGACAGCGGTGGCTACACCTTC
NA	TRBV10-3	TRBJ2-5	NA	CAISDSEETQYF	TGTGCCATCAGTGACTCAGAAGAGACCCAGTACTTC
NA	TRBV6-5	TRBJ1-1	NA	CASRSLGGTEAFF	TGTGCCAGCAGGAGCTTGGGGGGCACTGAAGCTTTCTTT
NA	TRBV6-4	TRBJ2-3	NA	CASSPQRGTDTQYF	TGTGCCAGCAGCCCCCAGAGGGGCACAGATACGCAGTATTTT
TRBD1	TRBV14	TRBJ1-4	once	CASSLGGTVVTTNEKLFF	TGTGCCAGCAGCCTAGGAGGGACAGTTGTAACAACTAATGAAAAACTGTTTTTT
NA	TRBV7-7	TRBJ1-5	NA	CASPPQHF	TGTGCCAGCCCCCCCCAGCATTTT
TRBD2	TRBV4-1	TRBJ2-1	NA	CASSRGGGPYNEQFF	TGCGCCAGCAGCCGTGGGGGGGGACCCTACAATGAGCAGTTCTTC
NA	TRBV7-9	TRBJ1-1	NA	CASSLEQTEAFF	TGTGCCAGCAGCTTAGAGCAGACTGAAGCTTTCTTT
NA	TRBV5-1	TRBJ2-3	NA	CASSPTALVSTDTQYF	TGCGCCAGCAGCCCGACAGCCTTGGTTAGCACAGATACGCAGTATTTT
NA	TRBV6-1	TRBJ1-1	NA	CASSEQTNTEAFF	TGTGCCAGCAGTGAACAAACGAACACTGAAGCTTTCTTT
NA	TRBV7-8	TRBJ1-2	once	CASSLVGGVSGYTF	TGTGCCAGCAGCTTAGTCGGGGGGGTGAGTGGCTACACCTTC
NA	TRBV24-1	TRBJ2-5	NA	CATSDTRGGETQYF	TGTGCCACCAGTGATACCAGGGGGGGCGAGACCCAGTACTTC
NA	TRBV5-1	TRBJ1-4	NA	CASSGGRTNEKLFF	TGCGCCAGCAGCGGAGGGAGAACTAATGAAAAACTGTTTTTT
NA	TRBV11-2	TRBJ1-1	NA	CASSLNSLTEAFF	TGTGCCAGCAGCTTAAACAGTCTCACTGAAGCTTTCTTT
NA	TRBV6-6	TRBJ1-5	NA	CASQRGGRNQPQHF	TGTGCCAGCCAACGGGGAGGCCGCAATCAGCCCCAGCATTTT
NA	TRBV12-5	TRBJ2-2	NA	CASGTGDGTGELFF	TGTGCTAGTGGTACGGGGGATGGAACCGGGGAGCTGTTTTTT
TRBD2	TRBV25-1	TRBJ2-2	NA	CASSDSGGTGELFF	TGTGCCAGCAGTGATAGCGGGGGGACCGGGGAGCTGTTTTTT
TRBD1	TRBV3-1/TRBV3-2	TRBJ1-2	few	CASSQVPRGIYGYTF	TGTGCCAGCAGCCAAGTCCCCAGGGGGATCTATGGCTACACCTTC
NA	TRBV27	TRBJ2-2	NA	CASSSPRGGTNTGELFF	TGTGCCAGCAGTTCCCCGAGGGGCGGTACGAACACCGGGGAGCTGTTTTTT
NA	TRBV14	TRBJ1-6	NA	CASSPYGQMNNSPLHF	TGTGCCAGCAGCCCCTACGGACAGATGAATAATTCACCCCTCCACTTT
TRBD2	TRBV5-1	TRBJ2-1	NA	CASSLGAGEVNEQFF	TGCGCCAGCAGCTTGGGAGCGGGGGAGGTTAATGAGCAGTTCTTC
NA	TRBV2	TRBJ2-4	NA	CASRRTYSSAKNIQYF	TGTGCCAGCAGGCGGACATATTCATCGGCCAAAAACATTCAGTACTTC
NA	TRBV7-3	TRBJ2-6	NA	CASRLGGANVLTF	TGTGCCAGCAGATTGGGGGGGGCCAACGTCCTGACTTTC
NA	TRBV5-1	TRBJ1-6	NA	CASSFLTEDNSPLHF	TGCGCCAGCAGCTTTCTTACAGAAGATAATTCACCCCTCCACTTT
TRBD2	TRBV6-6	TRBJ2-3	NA	CASRTSGEGDTQYF	TGTGCCAGCAGGACTAGCGGGGAGGGAGATACGCAGTATTTT
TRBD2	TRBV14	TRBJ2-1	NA	CASSLRLAGGAHPDNEQFF	TGTGCCAGCAGTCTAAGACTAGCGGGGGGTGCCCACCCTGACAATGAGCAGTTCTTC
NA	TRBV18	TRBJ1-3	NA	CASSPPGGSGNTIYF	TGTGCCAGCTCACCACCGGGCGGGTCTGGAAACACCATATATTTT
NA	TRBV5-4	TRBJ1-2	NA	CASSLAETAPYGYTF	TGTGCCAGCAGCTTGGCCGAGACGGCCCCCTATGGCTACACCTTC
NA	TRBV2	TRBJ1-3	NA	CASSENGGKSGNTIYF	TGTGCCAGCAGTGAAAATGGTGGGAAATCTGGAAACACCATATATTTT
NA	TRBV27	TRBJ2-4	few	CASRTELAKNIQYF	TGTGCCAGCCGGACAGAGTTAGCCAAAAACATTCAGTACTTC
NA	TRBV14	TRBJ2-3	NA	CASSPFLDTQYF	TGTGCCAGCAGCCCCTTTTTAGATACGCAGTATTTT
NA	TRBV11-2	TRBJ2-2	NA	CASSVPSLDTGELFF	TGTGCCAGCAGCGTGCCTTCTTTGGACACCGGGGAGCTGTTTTTT
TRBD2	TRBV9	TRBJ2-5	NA	CASSPRGGGEETQYF	TGTGCCAGCAGCCCTCGGGGGGGCGGGGAAGAGACCCAGTACTTC
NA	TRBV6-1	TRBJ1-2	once	CASSDSSRWYTF	TGTGCCAGCAGTGATTCCTCTCGTTGGTACACCTTC